This passage covers 29 T cell receptor beta chains from one sample sequenced in a study of T cell changes during pregnancy in multiple sclerosis. Clones were sequenced by immunoSEQ multiplex PCR, and TCRdb holds only the in-frame ones, with some missing. The data show some 47,000 clones, 85% to 90% seen once. Source: CD8+ T cells from peripheral blood mononuclear cells, taken after pregnancy. These receptor sequences come from a female donor in good health, enrolled as a control in a pregnancy study.

This clone was observed a few times. This rearrangement joins TRBV9 to TRBJ2-3; TRBD1 aligns across 7 bases. Germline CDR1 and CDR2: SGDLS and YYNGEE. The V gene end was trimmed by 3 bases and the J gene end by 1 base; junction bases not matched to a gene: 5. The CDR3 extends over 15 amino acids. In DNA form, the CDR3 reads TGTGCCAGCAGCGACCGGGACAGTGGCACAGATACGCAGTATTTT. It codes for CASSDRDSGTDTQYF.

This clone showed up many times. CDR3 protein: CASGFRDAYNEQFF. The CDR3 DNA follows: TGTGCTAGTGGTTTCAGGGATGCCTACAATGAGCAGTTCTTC. The J gene is TRBJ2-1, the V gene TRBV12-5; tentative D call: TRBD1 (5 bases). Between the trimmed V and J ends, which lost 3 bases and 2 bases, there was a span of 8 bases. CDR1 LGHNT and CDR2 FRNRAP come from the germline V gene. This CDR3 has 14 residues. Filled out from reference TRBV12-5 and TRBJ2-1, the complete variable domain reads DARVTQTPRHKVTEMGQEVTMRCQPILGHNTVFWYRQTMMQGLELLAYFRNRAPLDDSGMPKDRFSAEMPDATLATLKIQPSEPRDSAVYFCASGFRDAYNEQFFGPGTRLTVL.

This clone was observed a few times. The gene calls are TRBV9 and TRBJ2-5; TRBD2 might be the D (6 bases). The CDR3 consists of 14 residues. The germline V gene has CDR1 SGDLS and CDR2 YYNGEE. The V and J ends lost 4 bases and 5 bases respectively, with 15 bases between them. The CDR3 is CASSNRDSWETQYF. DNA for the CDR3: TGTGCCAGCAGCAACCGGGACTCCTGGGAGACCCAGTACTTC.

V is TRBV28 and J is TRBJ1-5; D remains unclear. Germline V lookup: CDR1 MDHEN, CDR2 SYDVKM. V lost 6 bases to trimming and J lost 0 bases, with 12 bases between them. This CDR3 is 15 amino acids long. As DNA, the CDR3 is TGTGCCAGCAGCCTACCCCCGTATAGCAATCAGCCCCAGCATTTT. Translation: CASSLPPYSNQPQHF.

V usage is TRBV5-6 and J usage is TRBJ2-1; 9 bases are a match to TRBD1. CDR1 and CDR2 (germline): SGHDT, YYEEEE. The CDR3 has 15 amino acids. The V and J ends lost 1 base and 7 bases, in that order; junction bases with no gene match: 6. The CDR3 loop is CASSLTDRGLNEQFF. As DNA, the CDR3 is TGTGCCAGCAGCTTGACGGACAGGGGTTTGAATGAGCAGTTCTTC.

The chain links TRBV19 to TRBJ1-1; maybe TRBD1 (5 bases). The CDR3 is 13 amino acids. V was cut by 4 bases and J by 7 bases, with 13 bases left in between. The germline V gene has CDR1 LNHDA and CDR2 SQIVND (reference sequence). The CDR3 coding sequence is TGTGCCAGTAGTACGGGACCGGGGGGTGAAGCTTTCTTT. Protein sequence: CASSTGPGGEAFF.

CDR3 sequence reads: CASSHRGNEQFF. For the CDR3, the DNA is TGTGCCAGCAGCCACAGGGGCAATGAGCAGTTCTTC. The gene calls are TRBV14 and TRBJ2-1; D perhaps matches TRBD1 (6 bases). The V end was cut by 3 bases, the J end by 6 bases, with 6 bases between. Germline CDR1 and CDR2: SGHDN and FVKESK. The CDR3 contains 12 residues.

This clone has more than one count but fewer than ten. V usage is TRBV14 and J usage is TRBJ1-1, with D unclear. V lost 5 bases and J 1 base, leaving 14 bases between the germline ends. The CDR3 is made up of 15 amino acids. Germline lookup yields CDR1 SGHDN and CDR2 FVKESK. CDR3 region: CASSAAYAGNTEAFF. In DNA form, the CDR3 reads TGTGCCAGCAGCGCGGCTTATGCCGGGAACACTGAAGCTTTCTTT. Full variable domain (outside the CDR3, taken from reference TRBV14 and TRBJ1-1): EAGVTQFPSHSVIEKGQTVTLRCDPISGHDNLYWYRRVMGKEIKFLLHFVKESKQDESGMPNNRFLAERTGGTYSTLKVQPAELEDSGVYFCASSAAYAGNTEAFFGQGTRLTVV.

V usage is TRBV27 and J usage is TRBJ1-6; 9 bases map to TRBD1. This CDR3 is built from 13 residues. The junction had 1 base not matched to a gene; V was cut back by 6 bases and J by 7 bases. CDR1 MNHEY and CDR2 SMNVEV come from the germline V gene (reference sequence). Here the CDR3 DNA reads TGTGCCAGCAGGGACAGGGGAAATTCACCCCTCCACTTT. Translating gives CASRDRGNSPLHF.

In this sample, this clone turned up a few times. The chain uses TRBV12-5 and TRBJ1-5; D call uncertain. Looked up from germline, CDR1 is LGHNT and CDR2 is FRNRAP. The CDR3 covers 11 residues. The ends were cut back, 7 bases at V and 3 bases at J, with 4 bases in the middle. CDR3 DNA: TGTGCTAGTGCCCACAATCAGCCCCAGCATTTT. It yields the protein CASAHNQPQHF.

As regards this clone: The missing conserved phenylalanine or tryptophan at the end of this CDR3 makes a read error likely. This chain connects TRBV2 to TRBJ1-2; TRBD1 might be the D (6 bases). Germline lookup yields CDR1 SNHLY and CDR2 FYNNEI. The CDR3 has 14 amino acids. Trimming left V 7 bases short and J 0 bases short, with 12 bases between. CDR3 bases: TGTGCCAGCACAATGGGGGACACTAACTATGGCTACACCTCC. It yields the protein CASTMGDTNYGYTS.

This sequence joins TRBV4-1 and TRBJ2-1; 7 bases fit TRBD1. The CDR3 length is 15 residues. Germline V CDR1 and CDR2: MGHRA, YSYEKL. J was trimmed by 7 bases and V by 4 bases; bases with no gene match: 10. DNA of the CDR3: TGCGCCAGCAGCCGCTTAGACAGGGTCCGGAATGAGCAGTTCTTC. It encodes CASSRLDRVRNEQFF.

The chain has TRBV29-1 and TRBJ2-7, with 9 bases fitting TRBD1. The CDR3 spans 13 residues. Unmatched junction bases numbered 5, after V lost 4 bases and J lost 4 bases. Germline values: CDR1 SQVTM, CDR2 ANQGSEA. The CDR3, as DNA: TGCAGCGTTGCGGACAGGGGAGGGTACGAGCAGTACTTC. Encoded protein: CSVADRGGYEQYF.

In this sample, this clone turned up a few times. The genes are TRBV29-1 and TRBJ1-1; TRBD1 might be the D (5 bases). This CDR3 region has 11 residues. V lost 6 bases and J 9 bases, leaving 14 bases between the germline ends. The germline V gene has CDR1 SQVTM and CDR2 ANQGSEA. CDR3 DNA sequence: TGCAGCGTCGGCAGGGAGGGAAAAGCTTTCTTT. It encodes CSVGREGKAFF.

The J gene is TRBJ2-1, the V gene TRBV10-2, with 14 bases lining up with TRBD2. This CDR3 is built from 18 residues. Trimming at V came to 0 bases and at J to 4 bases, leaving 5 bases not matched to a gene. Germline CDR1 and CDR2: WSHSY and SAAADI. CDR3 loop: CASSESLRTSGGYNEQFF. As DNA, the CDR3 is TGCGCCAGCAGTGAGTCGTTAAGGACTAGCGGGGGGTACAATGAGCAGTTCTTC.

The chain uses TRBV5-1 and TRBJ2-2; 8 positions match TRBD1. There are 17 residues in the CDR3. The ends lost 3 bases at V and 1 base at J; junction bases unmatched: 8. From germline, CDR1 is SGHRS and CDR2 YFSETQ. The CDR3 loop reads CASSWAVDRGNTGELFF. The CDR3 DNA is TGCGCCAGCAGCTGGGCCGTCGACAGGGGGAACACCGGGGAGCTGTTTTTT.

J is TRBJ1-3 and V is TRBV14; no firm D call. V lost 5 bases to trimming and J lost 2 bases, with 19 bases between them. Germline lookup yields CDR1 SGHDN and CDR2 FVKESK. The CDR3 consists of 17 residues. CDR3 loop: CASSDPRSGYPGNTIYF. The CDR3 nucleotides are TGTGCCAGCAGCGACCCTAGATCCGGGTATCCTGGAAACACCATATATTTT.

The rearrangement links TRBV5-6 to TRBJ2-7, with a possible D match to TRBD2 (5 bases). Trimming shortened V by 1 base and J by 2 bases, and 7 bases separated the two germline ends. The CDR3 length is 13 residues. CDR1 is SGHDT, CDR2 YYEEEE, per germline. In DNA form, the CDR3 reads TGTGCCAGCAGCTTGCCCGGGACCTACGAGCAGTACTTC. It encodes CASSLPGTYEQYF.

The J gene is TRBJ2-7, the V gene TRBV29-1; TRBD1 matches 7 bases. This CDR3 is 13 amino acids long. Germline V gene sequence: CDR1 SQVTM, CDR2 ANQGSEA. Trimming removed 5 bases from V and 0 bases from J; junction bases left unmatched: 4. The chain's CDR3 is CSVQTGRSYEQYF. CDR3 bases: TGCAGCGTTCAGACAGGGCGCTCCTACGAGCAGTACTTC.

This rearrangement joins TRBV10-1 to TRBJ1-5; D not certain. V was pared by 6 bases and J by 9 bases, with 21 bases between. The CDR3 extends over 15 amino acids. Germline CDR1 reads WNHNN; CDR2 reads SYGVQD (reference sequence). CDR3 nucleotides: TGCGCCAGCAGCGAATCCGGGATGGGCCCCCGGCCCCAGCATTTT. Amino acids: CASSESGMGPRPQHF.

The rearrangement uses TRBV19 and TRBJ2-3; TRBD1 matches 7 bases. The CDR3 sequence is 15 residues long. V was clipped by 6 bases and J by 0 bases; unmatched bases: 6. The germline V gene encodes CDR1 LNHDA and CDR2 SQIVND (reference sequence). CDR3 DNA: TGTGCCAGTAGCTCCGGGACAGTCAGCACAGATACGCAGTATTTT. It encodes CASSSGTVSTDTQYF.

The chain links TRBV28 to TRBJ1-1, with unresolved D. The CDR3 totals 15 residues. The germline V and J ends were trimmed by 10 bases and 1 base, with 19 bases remaining between them. CDR1 and CDR2 from the germline V gene are MDHEN and SYDVKM. CDR3 amino acids: CAIAVLSTWNTEAFF. Written as DNA, the CDR3 is TGTGCCATCGCGGTGTTAAGTACTTGGAACACTGAAGCTTTCTTT.

J is TRBJ1-5 and V is TRBV27, with TRBD1 matching over 7 bases. J was trimmed by 3 bases and V by 3 bases; bases with no gene match: 2. Germline V gene sequence: CDR1 MNHEY, CDR2 SMNVEV (reference sequence). CDR3 length: 14 amino acids. The CDR3 sequence: CASSFGQANQPQHF. The CDR3 nucleotides are TGTGCCAGCAGTTTCGGACAGGCCAATCAGCCCCAGCATTTT.

J is TRBJ2-1 and V is TRBV7-9; a weak D match, TRBD1 (5 bases). The CDR3 is 17 amino acids. V was shortened by 1 base and J by 4 bases, with 17 bases between the two germline ends. The germline CDR1 and CDR2 sequences are SEHNR and FQNEAQ (reference sequence). The CDR3 bases are TGTGCCAGCAGCTTAGGAAGGGCAGGGTCGAGTTACAATGAGCAGTTCTTC. Encoded protein: CASSLGRAGSSYNEQFF.

The chain employs TRBV27 and TRBJ1-1; 7 nucleotides match TRBD1. Germline V lookup: CDR1 MNHEY, CDR2 SMNVEV (reference sequence). This CDR3 has 16 amino acids. V lost 11 bases, J lost 0 bases, and 15 bases stayed unmatched. The CDR3 coding sequence is TGTGCCGGATTAAGGGGGCCACGACCTGTGAACACTGAAGCTTTCTTT. Translated, it gives CAGLRGPRPVNTEAFF.

The rearrangement links TRBV7-9 to TRBJ2-7, with a possible D match to TRBD2 (6 bases). The CDR3 is made up of 15 amino acids. Germline V gene lookup returns CDR1 SEHNR and CDR2 FQNEAQ (reference sequence). The V and J ends lost 11 bases and 2 bases respectively, with 22 bases between them. The CDR3 DNA reads as TGTGCCGGTCATGGGGGGTTGGCCGGAGCCTACGAGCAGTACTTC. Its protein is CAGHGGLAGAYEQYF.

The CDR3, as DNA: TGTGCCAGCAGCCCTCCCGGACAGAAGAACACCGGGGAGCTGTTTTTT. Translated: CASSPPGQKNTGELFF. The V call is TRBV7-9, the J call TRBJ2-2; D is perhaps TRBD1 (6 bases). This CDR3 comprises 16 residues. The V gene's germline CDR1 is SEHNR and CDR2 FQNEAQ (reference sequence). V gave up 5 bases and J gave up 1 base, with 14 bases separating them.

The gene calls are TRBV19 and TRBJ2-3; possibly TRBD1 for D (5 bases). This CDR3 is built from 10 residues. The germline CDR1 and CDR2 sequences are LNHDA and SQIVND (reference sequence). The V and J ends lost 6 bases and 8 bases respectively, with 6 bases between them. The CDR3 protein is CASRGATQYF. The CDR3 DNA is TGTGCCAGTAGAGGGGCTACGCAGTATTTT.

The CDR3 bases are TGTGCCAGCAGCCACTCATTGTTACAGGGAGTCGAGCAGTACTTC. Its protein is CASSHSLLQGVEQYF. The rearrangement joins TRBV4-2 to TRBJ2-7; a possible D gene is TRBD1 (6 bases). Per germline, CDR1 LGHNA and CDR2 YNFKEQ. CDR3 length: 15 amino acids. V was clipped by 3 bases and J by 6 bases, with 18 bases between them.